This TCR delta chain was captured by sequencing in a study of gamma-delta chains in newborns, infants, children. The overall study: Microbial exposure reportedly drives polyclonal innate γδ T cell expansion after birth.

This clone came up a few times. This CDR3 spans 21 amino acids. Germline trimming cut 0 bases from V and 1 base from J; bases unmatched to any gene: 14. Looked up from germline, CDR1 is GEAIGNYY and CDR2 is EKD. TCRdb re-called clones from the reads using CATT. The sample lists around 4,500 delta-chain clones; less than 5% were seen once. The sample was blood. V is TRDV2 and J is TRDJ3, with TRDD3 matching 7 bases. The receptor comes from a child who was a newborn, infant or young child, either healthy, febrile or measles-vaccinated (not recorded which). The CDR3 reads CACDTVGEGIKGSWDTRQMFF. The CDR3 DNA reads as TGTGCCTGTGACACCGTCGGAGAGGGGATAAAGGGGTCCTGGGACACCCGACAGATGTTTTTC.